These 2 T cell receptor beta chains share one sample of origin, sequenced in a study of response to subunit inactivated influenza vaccine (dated by TCRdb to 2016 to 2019). Libraries were prepared through RT-PCR. TCRdb shows the sequencer as Illumina HiSeq 2500. Starting from the raw public reads, TCRdb applied fastp trimming at Q25, assembled clones with MiXCR and retained in-frame beta chains. Records with the same CDR3 protein are collapsed into one entry carrying the most frequent genes and DNA. In all, the sample holds roughly 570,000 distinct CDR3 sequences, and 11% to 15% of those were seen once. The ten largest clones capture around 10% of the sample. The sequenced sample was PBMCs from blood, obtained roughly 12 days after vaccination. All receptors derive from a man aged 50-60 years who received an inactivated influenza vaccine. Donor details come from another sample of the same person, matched by shared clones.

This clonotype was recorded once. Being one base from a much bigger clone, this may be a read error. The genes are TRBV7-9 and TRBJ2-7; the match to TRBD1 covers 9 bases. CDR3 length: 14 amino acids. Germline loops: CDR1 SEHNR, CDR2 FQNEAQ (reference sequence). The CDR3 DNA follows: TGTGCCGGCAGTCCGCCGGGACAGGGAAGCGAGCAGTACTTC. This sequence encodes CAGSPPGQGSEQYF.

Details on this clonotype: One end of the junction is discordant with germline, which a read error may explain. The chain is built from TRBV9 and TRBJ2-5; D uncertain. Germline CDR1 and CDR2: SGDLS and YYNGEE. The length of the CDR3 is 14 residues. CDR3 nucleotide sequence: TGTGCCAGCGGCGTAGCTGGCGGCGGAGAGACCCAGTACTTC. Translating gives CASGVAGGGETQYF.